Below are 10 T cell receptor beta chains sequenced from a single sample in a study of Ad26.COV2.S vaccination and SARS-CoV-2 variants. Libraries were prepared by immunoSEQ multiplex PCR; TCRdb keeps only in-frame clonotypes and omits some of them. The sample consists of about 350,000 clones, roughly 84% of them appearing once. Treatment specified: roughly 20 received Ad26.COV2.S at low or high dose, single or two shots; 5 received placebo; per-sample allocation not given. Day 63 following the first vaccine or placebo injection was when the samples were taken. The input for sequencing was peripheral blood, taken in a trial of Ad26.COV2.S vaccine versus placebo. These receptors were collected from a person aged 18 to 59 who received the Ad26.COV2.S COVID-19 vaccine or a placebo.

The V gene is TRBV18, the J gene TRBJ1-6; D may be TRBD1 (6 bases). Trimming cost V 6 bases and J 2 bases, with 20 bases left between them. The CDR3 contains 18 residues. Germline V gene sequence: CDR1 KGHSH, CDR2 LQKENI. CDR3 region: CASSKTGALVPYNSPLHF. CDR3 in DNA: TGTGCCAGCTCGAAGACAGGCGCCCTCGTCCCCTATAATTCACCCCTCCACTTT.

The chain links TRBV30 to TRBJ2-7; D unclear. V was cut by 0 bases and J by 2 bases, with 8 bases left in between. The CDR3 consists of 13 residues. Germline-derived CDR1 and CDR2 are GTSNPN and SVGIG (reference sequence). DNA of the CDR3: TGTGCCTGGAGTGTAAGGGATCCCTACGAGCAGTACTTC. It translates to CAWSVRDPYEQYF.

CDR3 bases: TGTGCCAGCAGCTCCACCTGGACACTTGGAAACACCATATATTTT. It specifies CASSSTWTLGNTIYF. This chain joins TRBV7-8 and TRBJ1-3; D possibly corresponds to TRBD1 (5 bases). The CDR3 sequence is 15 residues long. Trimming left V 4 bases short and J 3 bases short, with 13 bases between. Per germline, CDR1 SGHVS and CDR2 FQNEAQ.

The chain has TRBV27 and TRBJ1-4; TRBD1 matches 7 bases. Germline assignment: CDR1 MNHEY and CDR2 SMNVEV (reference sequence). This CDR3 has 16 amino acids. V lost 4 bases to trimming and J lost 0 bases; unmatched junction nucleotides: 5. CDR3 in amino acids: CASSSPTGTTNEKLFF. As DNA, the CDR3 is TGTGCCAGCAGTTCCCCGACAGGGACAACTAATGAAAAACTGTTTTTT.

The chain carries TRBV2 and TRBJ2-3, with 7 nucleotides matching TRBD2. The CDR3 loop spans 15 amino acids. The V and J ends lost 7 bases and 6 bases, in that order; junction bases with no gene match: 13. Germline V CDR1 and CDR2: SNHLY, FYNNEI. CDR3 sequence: CASNSASGLADTQYF. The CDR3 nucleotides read TGTGCCAGCAATTCCGCTAGCGGTCTGGCGGATACGCAGTATTTT.

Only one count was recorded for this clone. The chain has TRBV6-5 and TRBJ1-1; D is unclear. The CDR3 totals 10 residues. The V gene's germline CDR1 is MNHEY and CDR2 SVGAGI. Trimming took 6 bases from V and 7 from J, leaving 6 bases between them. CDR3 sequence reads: CASRSIEAFF. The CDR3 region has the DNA TGTGCCAGCAGGTCAATTGAAGCTTTCTTT.

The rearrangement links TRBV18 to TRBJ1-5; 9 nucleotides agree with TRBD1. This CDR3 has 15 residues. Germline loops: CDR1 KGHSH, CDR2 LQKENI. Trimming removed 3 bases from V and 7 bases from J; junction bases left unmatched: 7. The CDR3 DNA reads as TGTGCCAGCTCACCGGGACAGGGCGTGGTCCAGCCCCAGCATTTT. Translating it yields CASSPGQGVVQPQHF.

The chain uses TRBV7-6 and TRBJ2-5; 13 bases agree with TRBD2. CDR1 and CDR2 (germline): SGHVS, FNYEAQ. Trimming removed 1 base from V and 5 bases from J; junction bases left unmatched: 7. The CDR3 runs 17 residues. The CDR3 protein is CASSLVTSGGERETQYF. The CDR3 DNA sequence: TGTGCCAGCAGCTTAGTTACTAGCGGGGGGGAGCGGGAGACCCAGTACTTC.

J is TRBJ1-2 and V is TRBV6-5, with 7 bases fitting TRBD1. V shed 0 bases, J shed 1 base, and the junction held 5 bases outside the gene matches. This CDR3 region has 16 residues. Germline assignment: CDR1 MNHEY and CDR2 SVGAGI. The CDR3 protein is CASSYSGDSGNYGYTF. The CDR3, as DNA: TGTGCCAGCAGTTACTCGGGGGACAGTGGTAACTATGGCTACACCTTC.

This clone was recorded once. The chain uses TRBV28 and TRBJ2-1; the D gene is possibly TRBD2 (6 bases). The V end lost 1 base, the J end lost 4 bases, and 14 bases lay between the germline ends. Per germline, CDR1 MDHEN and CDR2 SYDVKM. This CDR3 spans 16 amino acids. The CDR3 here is CASSLFTGETYNEQFF. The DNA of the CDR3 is TGTGCCAGCAGTTTATTTACGGGAGAGACGTACAATGAGCAGTTCTTC.